This T cell receptor (beta chain) was sequenced for a study of control samples from healthy donors and cancer patients. The method was immunoSEQ multiplex PCR; TCRdb's version includes in-frame clones alone and lacks a portion of them. Among 150,000 to 200,000 clones listed, 90% to 95% were seen once. CDR1 and CDR2 (germline): SGHDT, YYEEEE. V was trimmed by 0 bases and J by 6 bases, leaving 19 bases between them. This CDR3 is built from 18 residues. Sequenced sample: blood. The clonotype comes from a woman aged 40 to 50 in good health. This chain uses TRBV5-6 with TRBJ1-6; D is undetermined. The CDR3 region has the DNA TGTGCCAGCAGCTTGGGAGGTGTAGGCCTTTGGGGTAATTCACCCCTCCACTTT. It encodes CASSLGGVGLWGNSPLHF.